The present T cell receptor (beta chain) was sequenced within a study of cytomegalovirus exposure and HLA in healthy donors. Across the whole study: Around 85 million unique TCR sequences came from HLA-typed donors in an early release.

Concerning this clone: No antigen is known for it.

The study ran its PCR with 60 Vbeta and 13 Jbeta primers. Clones were sequenced by immunoSEQ multiplex PCR, and TCRdb holds only the in-frame ones, with some missing. Of roughly 200,000 clones listed, roughly 87% are singletons. General observations from the study: Earlier analysis found most TCR beta V segments productive about 87% or about 30% of the time.

The receptor was isolated from a boy younger than 10 in good health and CMV-seronegative. Sequenced input: PBMCs.

The DNA of the CDR3 is TGTGCCAGCAGCAATCACAGGGGTCAAGAGACCCAGTACTTC. Protein: CASSNHRGQETQYF. The chain couples TRBV2 to TRBJ2-5, with TRBD1 matching 7 bases. Germline-derived CDR1 and CDR2 are SNHLY and FYNNEI. V gave up 6 bases and J gave up 2 bases; unmatched junction bases: 6. The CDR3 is 14 residues long. Filled out from reference TRBV2 and TRBJ2-5, the complete variable domain reads EPEVTQTPSHQVTQMGQEVILRCVPISNHLYFYWYRQILGQKVEFLVSFYNNEISEKSEIFDDQFSVERPDGSNFTLKIRSTKLEDSAMYFCASSNHRGQETQYFGPGTRLLVL.